Listed here are 19 T cell receptor beta chains from one sample, sequenced in a study of T-cell memory formation after mild COVID-19. TCRdb passed the 5' RACE reads through MiXCR, listing each CDR3 protein once. The table shows hundreds of thousands of distinct CDR3 sequences, with 15% to 20% occurring only once. What was sequenced was PBMCs or a T cell subset sorted from them (not recorded which). These receptors all stem from an adult woman who had mild COVID-19 (a few samples of this study predate the infection). Cell type and time point are not known.

This clonotype has only a few counts. The V call is TRBV20-1, the J call TRBJ2-1; the match to TRBD2 covers 9 bases. CDR1 DFQATT and CDR2 SNEGSKA come from the germline V gene (reference sequence). CDR3 length: 14 residues. J lost 3 bases, V lost 5 bases, and 5 bases had no gene match. The CDR3 coding sequence is TGCAGTGCTGGGTTTAGCGGGGGCTACAATGAGCAGTTCTTC. Its protein product is CSAGFSGGYNEQFF.

This clonotype was found a few times. The chain employs TRBV5-1 and TRBJ2-7; D not resolved. Germline CDR1 SGHRS, CDR2 YFSETQ. Trimming left V 0 bases short and J 4 bases short, with 8 bases between. This CDR3 contains 13 residues. CDR3 in DNA: TGCGCCAGCAGCTTGGACGGGTTTTACGAGCAGTACTTC. Amino acids: CASSLDGFYEQYF.

This clonotype was recorded a few times. The rearrangement joins TRBV28 to TRBJ2-4; tentatively, D is TRBD1 (5 bases). Trimming shortened V by 3 bases and J by 6 bases, and 18 bases separated the two germline ends. The CDR3 runs 16 residues. Germline-derived CDR1 and CDR2 are MDHEN and SYDVKM. This chain's CDR3 is CASSLGPRGPTNIQYF. CDR3 coding DNA: TGTGCCAGCAGTTTGGGGCCCCGAGGCCCCACAAACATTCAGTACTTC.

The rearrangement uses TRBV20-1 and TRBJ2-7, with TRBD1 matching 11 bases. This CDR3 has 14 residues. Germline-derived CDR1 and CDR2 are DFQATT and SNEGSKA (reference sequence). V dropped 2 bases and J dropped 4; count of bases not matched to a gene: 4. The CDR3 nucleotides are TGCAGTGCTAGACCCCGGGACAGGGGGTACGAGCAGTACTTC. Residues: CSARPRDRGYEQYF.

This clonotype was counted a single time. The V and J genes are TRBV20-1 and TRBJ2-3, with D perhaps TRBD2 (7 bases). Trimming shortened V by 2 bases and J by 1 base, and 16 bases separated the two germline ends. This CDR3 has 16 amino acids. Germline loops: CDR1 DFQATT, CDR2 SNEGSKA (reference sequence). Written as DNA, the CDR3 is TGCAGTGCTAGAAGGGCTTGGGAGGGGGGCACAGATACGCAGTATTTT. It yields the protein CSARRAWEGGTDTQYF.

The chain recombines TRBV7-2 with TRBJ2-5; the D gene could be TRBD1 or TRBD2 (5 bases each). Germline CDR1 reads SGHTA; CDR2 reads FQGNSA. The CDR3 is 14 residues long. V was cut by 0 bases and J by 6 bases, with 11 bases left in between. The CDR3 region is CASSLASGPKTQYF. The CDR3 region has the DNA TGTGCCAGCAGCTTAGCGTCGGGGCCCAAGACCCAGTACTTC.

The genes are TRBV7-2 and TRBJ2-1, with D perhaps matching TRBD2 (5 bases). This CDR3 is built from 12 residues. Germline lookup yields CDR1 SGHTA and CDR2 FQGNSA. V lost 1 base to trimming and J lost 9 bases, with 7 bases between them. The CDR3 is CASSLVASEQFF. The CDR3 coding sequence is TGTGCCAGCAGCTTAGTAGCGTCTGAGCAGTTCTTC.

The chain links TRBV11-3 to TRBJ2-1, with TRBD1 matching over 9 bases. Trimming removed 5 bases from V and 11 bases from J; junction bases left unmatched: 16. The CDR3 loop spans 16 amino acids. Germline loops: CDR1 SGHNT, CDR2 YENEEA. CDR3 nucleotides: TGTGCCAGCAGCACCTTCACCCCGGGACAGGGCGTAAAGCAGTTCTTC. It encodes CASSTFTPGQGVKQFF.

This clonotype was picked up a small number of times. The chain combines TRBV20-1 with TRBJ1-2; D is perhaps TRBD1 (5 bases). The length of the CDR3 is 15 residues. Germline CDR1 is DFQATT and CDR2 is SNEGSKA (reference sequence). The V gene lost 0 bases and the J gene lost 8 bases, with 19 bases spanning the gap. Here the CDR3 reads CSARDTAGVVGGYTF. The CDR3, as DNA: TGCAGTGCTAGAGATACAGCGGGGGTTGTGGGAGGCTACACCTTC.

The rearrangement joins TRBV12-3 or TRBV12-4 to TRBJ2-1; 7 bases map to TRBD2. After removal of 7 bases from V and 0 bases from J, the junction contained 12 bases not matched to a gene. This CDR3 has 17 amino acids. DNA of the CDR3: TGTGCCAGCAATCCAAACGCAGCGGGGAGCTCCTACAATGAGCAGTTCTTC. Its translation is CASNPNAAGSSYNEQFF.

The chain employs TRBV20-1 and TRBJ2-4, with TRBD2 as a possible D gene (6 bases). The CDR3 contains 14 residues. The V end was cut by 0 bases, the J end by 1 base, with 7 bases between. Germline V lookup: CDR1 DFQATT, CDR2 SNEGSKA (reference sequence). The CDR3 reads CSARDAGAKNIQYF. The CDR3, as DNA: TGCAGTGCTAGAGATGCGGGGGCCAAAAACATTCAGTACTTC.

Remarks on this clonotype: At one boundary the junction diverges from the germline segment, which might be a read error. The genes are TRBV18 and TRBJ2-1, with D perhaps TRBD1 (6 bases). This CDR3 region has 16 residues. Germline lookup yields CDR1 KGHSH and CDR2 LQKENI. CDR3 region: CASSSPAGASYNEQFF. The CDR3 region has the DNA TGTGCCAGCTCATCACCTGCAGGGGCTTCCTACAATGAGCAGTTCTTC.

This clonotype was counted between two and nine times. The chain combines TRBV5-1 with TRBJ2-1; 9 positions agree with TRBD2. Germline values: CDR1 SGHRS, CDR2 YFSETQ. Trimming cost V 1 base and J 0 bases; bases outside gene matches: 5. This CDR3 comprises 17 residues. The CDR3 DNA reads as TGCGCCAGCAGCTTGATTAGCGGGAGCCTCTCCTACAATGAGCAGTTCTTC. Its translation is CASSLISGSLSYNEQFF. Filled out from reference TRBV5-1 and TRBJ2-1, the complete variable domain reads KAGVTQTPRYLIKTRGQQVTLSCSPISGHRSVSWYQQTPGQGLQFLFEYFSETQRNKGNFPGRFSGRQFSNSRSEMNVSTLELGDSALYLCASSLISGSLSYNEQFFGPGTRLTVL.

CDR3 amino acids: CASSPPGTAVREQYF. In DNA, the CDR3 is TGTGCCAGCTCACCACCCGGGACAGCAGTCCGCGAGCAGTACTTC. The V call is TRBV18, the J call TRBJ2-7; 7 nucleotides align to TRBD1. This CDR3 has 15 amino acids. CDR1 is KGHSH and CDR2 is LQKENI in the germline V gene. The V and J ends lost 0 bases and 6 bases, in that order; junction bases with no gene match: 8.

The count of this clonotype is one. The chain couples TRBV14 to TRBJ2-7; D may correspond to TRBD1 or TRBD2 (5 bases each). The CDR3 contains 13 residues. V gave up 4 bases and J gave up 4 bases, with 11 bases separating them. The germline gives CDR1 SGHDN, CDR2 FVKESK. The CDR3 nucleotides read TGTGCCAGCAGCCGGGCAGGGACGTACGAGCAGTACTTC. It encodes CASSRAGTYEQYF.

The table lists this clonotype with a few counts. The gene calls are TRBV24-1 and TRBJ2-3; a weak D match, TRBD1 (6 bases). The CDR3 is 14 residues long. Deletions cut 4 bases from V and 3 bases from J, with 10 bases between. Germline loops: CDR1 KGHDR, CDR2 SFDVKD. In DNA form, the CDR3 reads TGTGCCACCAGTGACCCCAGGGGAACAGATACGCAGTATTTT. It yields the protein CATSDPRGTDTQYF.

This clonotype was counted at least ten times. V is TRBV7-2 and J is TRBJ2-5; D remains ambiguous. Germline CDR1 SGHTA, CDR2 FQGNSA. CDR3 length equals 14 residues. Trimming pared 1 base from V and 0 bases from J, leaving 6 bases between. For the CDR3, the DNA is TGTGCCAGCAGCTTAGATGGAAACCAAGAGACCCAGTACTTC. This translates into CASSLDGNQETQYF.

This clonotype appeared many times. The chain links TRBV6-5 to TRBJ2-1; the match to TRBD2 covers 8 bases. This CDR3 has 14 residues. Per the germline V gene, CDR1 is MNHEY and CDR2 is SVGAGI. After removal of 5 bases from V and 6 bases from J, the junction contained 6 bases not matched to a gene. CDR3 DNA sequence: TGTGCCAGCAGTCCCGGGACTAGGGGCAATGAGCAGTTCTTC. Protein: CASSPGTRGNEQFF.

This sequence joins TRBV29-1 and TRBJ1-3; D gene uncertain. CDR1 and CDR2 from the germline V gene are SQVTM and ANQGSEA. The CDR3 sequence is 12 residues long. Deletions cut 5 bases from V and 7 bases from J, with 12 bases between. Here the CDR3 reads CSVWTSGNTIYF. DNA for the CDR3: TGCAGCGTTTGGACCTCCGGGAACACCATATATTTT.